This paragraph covers one T cell receptor (beta chain) sequence. The CDR3 covers 13 residues. Germline V gene sequence: CDR1 SGHNT, CDR2 YYREEE (reference sequence). V shed 3 bases, J shed 6 bases, and the junction held 2 bases outside the gene matches. This sample was taken from a study of cytomegalovirus exposure and HLA in healthy donors. Whole-study context: As released early, the data held 70 million to 100 million unique TCRs from HLA-typed donors.

The PCR made use of 60 Vbeta and 13 Jbeta primers. Libraries were prepared by immunoSEQ multiplex PCR; TCRdb keeps only in-frame clonotypes and omits some of them. The sample includes around 88,000 clones, around 67% of them seen just once. This receptor was obtained from a male donor in good health and CMV-seronegative. This sequence joins TRBV5-4 and TRBJ2-2, with 7 bases that match TRBD1. Sequenced input: PBMCs. DNA for the CDR3: TGTGCCAGCAGCTGGACAGGTCCCGGGGAGCTGTTTTTT. It is translated as CASSWTGPGELFF. Together with reference TRBV5-4 and TRBJ2-2, the CDR3 gives the full variable domain: ETGVTQSPTHLIKTRGQQVTLRCSSQSGHNTVSWYQQALGQGPQFIFQYYREEENGRGNFPPRFSGLQFPNYSSELNVNALELDDSALYLCASSWTGPGELFFGEGSRLTVL.